These 27 T cell receptor beta chains share one sample of origin, sequenced in a study of blood T cells in healthy people across ages. Next came a second PCR, run for about 6 to 11 cycles, which used a sample-barcoded 5' primer along with a J-beta primer mix. TCRdb reprocessed the 5' RACE reads with MiXCR, giving one entry per CDR3 protein. The profile shows about 800,000 distinct CDR3 sequences, about 25% of them singletons. This sample also belongs to another study, concerning T cells of mothers and their children.

Sequencing was done on a sample of blood. These receptors originate from a boy between 10 and 17 years old in good health.

This clonotype was recorded a few times. This chain links TRBV7-2 with TRBJ2-7, with 11 bases aligning to TRBD1. Losses at the gene ends were 4 bases for V and 2 bases for J; bases not matched to a gene: 10. Germline V lookup: CDR1 SGHTA, CDR2 FQGNSA. The CDR3 length is 17 residues. The CDR3 region has the DNA TGTGCCAGCAGCTCGAAAGTCGGACAGGGGGCCACCTACGAGCAGTACTTC. Its translation: CASSSKVGQGATYEQYF.

This clonotype was seen only a few times. This chain connects TRBV6-6 to TRBJ2-4, with D perhaps TRBD1 (5 bases). Germline V gene lookup returns CDR1 MNHNY and CDR2 SVGAGI (reference sequence). The CDR3 has 18 residues. V gave up 2 bases and J gave up 0 bases, with 17 bases separating them. The CDR3 DNA follows: TGTGCCAGCAGTTACCCTGTGCAGGGTACCCTAGCCAAAAACATTCAGTACTTC. This codes for CASSYPVQGTLAKNIQYF.

The chain links TRBV3-1 to TRBJ2-5; 7 bases are a match to TRBD1. TRBJ2-7 explains the end of the DNA better; the J call may be wrong. There are 15 residues in the CDR3. Germline values: CDR1 LGHDT, CDR2 YNNKEL (reference sequence). The CDR3 here is CASSPLVTGSDEQYF. Written as DNA, the CDR3 is TGTGCCAGCAGCCCACTTGTGACAGGGTCCGACGAGCAGTACTTC.

This clonotype showed up just a few times. The genes are TRBV20-1 and TRBJ2-3; 7 bases map to TRBD2. The germline CDR1 and CDR2 sequences are DFQATT and SNEGSKA (reference sequence). The CDR3 is made up of 16 amino acids. CDR3 in DNA: TGCAGCGCGACCTGGAGGTTGGGGGGGAGCACAGATACGCAGTATTTT. It yields the protein CSATWRLGGSTDTQYF.

This clonotype has only a few counts. The chain is built from TRBV6-1 and TRBJ1-6; TRBD1 agrees at 8 bases. The J segment lost 10 bases and the V segment lost 6 bases, leaving 14 bases of the junction unmatched. Germline V gene sequence: CDR1 MNHNS, CDR2 SASEGT. This CDR3 region has 16 residues. The CDR3: CASSRPGDRRISPLHF. The CDR3 region has the DNA TGTGCCAGCAGCCGCCCAGGGGACAGGAGGATCTCACCCCTCCACTTT.

This chain joins TRBV7-2 and TRBJ2-7, with D unclear. The CDR3 spans 13 residues. Trimming shortened V by 5 bases and J by 6 bases, and 14 bases separated the two germline ends. The germline CDR1 and CDR2 sequences are SGHTA and FQGNSA. Here the CDR3 DNA reads TGTGCCAGCAGCGGAGATTTAATGGGCGAGCAGTACTTC. Translating gives CASSGDLMGEQYF.

The table lists this clonotype with a few counts. The rearrangement joins TRBV7-8 to TRBJ2-2; D gene unclear. This CDR3 region has 14 residues. The germline V and J ends were trimmed by 5 bases and 6 bases, with 13 bases remaining between them. From germline, CDR1 is SGHVS and CDR2 FQNEAQ. The CDR3 bases are TGTGCCAGCAGCCACCTGGTTGGGGCCGGGGAGCTGTTTTTT. This codes for CASSHLVGAGELFF. Full variable domain (rest looked up from reference TRBV7-8 and TRBJ2-2): GAGVSQSPRYKVAKRGQDVALRCDPISGHVSLFWYQQALGQGPEFLTYFQNEAQLDKSGLPSDRFFAERPEGSVSTLKIQRTQQEDSAVYLCASSHLVGAGELFFGEGSRLTVL.

The V gene is TRBV7-9, the J gene TRBJ1-6, with D possibly TRBD1 on 6 matching bases. The CDR3 is 15 amino acids. The V end was cut by 3 bases, the J end by 9 bases, with 15 bases between. CDR1 is SEHNR and CDR2 is FQNEAQ in the germline V gene (reference sequence). The CDR3 loop is CASSFNPAGVSPLHF. In nucleotides, the CDR3 is TGTGCCAGCAGCTTCAATCCAGCAGGGGTTTCACCCCTCCACTTT.

This clonotype was counted only a few times. This chain uses TRBV20-1 with TRBJ2-6; D may be TRBD1 (5 bases). There are 16 residues in the CDR3. The germline V gene has CDR1 DFQATT and CDR2 SNEGSKA (reference sequence). Trimming pared 1 base from V and 0 bases from J, leaving 10 bases between. CDR3 DNA sequence: TGCAGTGCTAGAGGGACACCACTCTCTGGGGCCAACGTCCTGACTTTC. Translated: CSARGTPLSGANVLTF.

A few counts support this clonotype. A junction boundary mismatches the germline segment, possibly from a read error. The gene calls are TRBV27 and TRBJ2-7, with 7 positions matching TRBD1. Germline loops: CDR1 MNHEY, CDR2 SMNVEV (reference sequence). This CDR3 is built from 10 residues. This chain's CDR3 is CANRQGTALF. The CDR3 nucleotides read TGTGCCAACCGACAGGGAACGGCTCTCTTC.

The sample holds a few counts of this clonotype. This chain joins TRBV7-9 and TRBJ2-5, with a tentative D call TRBD1 (6 bases). The CDR3 extends over 15 amino acids. The V and J ends lost 2 bases and 5 bases respectively, with 15 bases between them. Germline V gives CDR1 SEHNR, CDR2 FQNEAQ (reference sequence). The CDR3 nucleotides read TGTGCCAGCAGCTTATCCGGGCCCCAGGGGGAGACCCAGTACTTC. This translates into CASSLSGPQGETQYF.

This chain links TRBV20-1 with TRBJ1-1; 7 positions match TRBD1. Germline values: CDR1 DFQATT, CDR2 SNEGSKA (reference sequence). CDR3 length: 15 residues. V gave up 0 bases and J gave up 0 bases; unmatched junction bases: 4. CDR3 sequence: CSARDQDRVNTEAFF. Here the CDR3 DNA reads TGCAGTGCTAGAGATCAAGACAGGGTGAACACTGAAGCTTTCTTT.

The chain employs TRBV11-2 and TRBJ2-1; TRBD2 agrees at 9 bases. The germline V gene encodes CDR1 SGHAT and CDR2 FQNNGV. The V segment lost 5 bases and the J segment 10 bases; nucleotides outside the gene matches: 12. The CDR3 totals 15 residues. For the CDR3, the DNA is TGTGCCAGCAGCCCGTCCGGGACTAGCAAGGTAGAGCAGTTCTTC. Its protein is CASSPSGTSKVEQFF.

V gene TRBV10-3 combines with J gene TRBJ2-5; 11 bases are a match to TRBD2. TRBJ2-7 matches the DNA end more closely, so the J call is doubtful. CDR1 is ENHRY and CDR2 is SYGVKD in the germline V gene. CDR3 length: 16 residues. CDR3 in DNA: TGTGCCATCAGTGATAAAGTCACTAGCGGGGGCTACGAGCAGTACTTC. Its protein product is CAISDKVTSGGYEQYF.

This chain joins TRBV11-2 and TRBJ1-5; D remains unclear. Trimming pared 0 bases from V and 1 base from J, leaving 7 bases between. The CDR3 is 15 residues long. Germline loops: CDR1 SGHAT, CDR2 FQNNGV. The CDR3 nucleotides read TGTGCCAGCAGCTTAGATCCCAGGAGCAATCAGCCCCAGCATTTT. This sequence encodes CASSLDPRSNQPQHF.

This clonotype was observed once. The chain carries TRBV15 and TRBJ2-1, with TRBD2 matching over 8 bases. The length of the CDR3 is 15 residues. The ends lost 1 base at V and 6 bases at J; junction bases unmatched: 5. Germline assignment: CDR1 LNHNV and CDR2 YYDKDF (reference sequence). In nucleotides, the CDR3 is TGTGCCACCAGCAGAGCGGGGGGGTGGCTCAATGAGCAGTTCTTC. This encodes CATSRAGGWLNEQFF.

In its sample, this clonotype was seen a few times. The chain combines TRBV6-5 with TRBJ1-1, with D tentatively TRBD1 (5 bases). V was shortened by 6 bases and J by 7 bases, with 15 bases between the two germline ends. Germline V gene data show CDR1 as MNHEY and CDR2 as SVGAGI. The CDR3 is made up of 13 amino acids. The chain's CDR3 is CASSRRDGGEAFF. The CDR3 coding sequence is TGTGCCAGCAGCCGAAGGGACGGGGGTGAAGCTTTCTTT.

This clonotype was counted only a few times. The V and J genes are TRBV19 and TRBJ2-1, with 13 bases identical to TRBD2. Looked up from germline, CDR1 is LNHDA and CDR2 is SQIVND (reference sequence). The CDR3 has 17 amino acids. With V trimmed by 3 bases and J by 4 bases, 6 bases remained unmatched. CDR3 sequence: CASSITSGRAKYNEQFF. The CDR3 DNA is TGTGCCAGTAGTATCACTAGCGGGAGGGCGAAATACAATGAGCAGTTCTTC.

This clonotype was observed a few times. The chain employs TRBV20-1 and TRBJ1-4; tentatively, D is TRBD1 (6 bases). This CDR3 comprises 16 residues. Trimming stripped 3 bases from V and 7 bases from J, with 21 bases between. Germline CDR1 is DFQATT and CDR2 is SNEGSKA (reference sequence). The CDR3 region is CSASQDSQPGSEKLFF. The CDR3 DNA follows: TGCAGTGCTAGTCAGGACAGTCAACCTGGAAGTGAAAAACTGTTTTTT.

The V and J genes are TRBV14 and TRBJ2-1, with 7 bases matching TRBD2. The length of the CDR3 is 19 residues. CDR1 is SGHDN and CDR2 is FVKESK in the germline V gene. V gave up 0 bases and J gave up 3 bases; unmatched junction bases: 14. The CDR3 sequence is CASSQDRVVGGGGYNEQFF. In nucleotides, the CDR3 is TGTGCCAGCAGCCAAGATCGGGTAGTTGGTGGGGGGGGCTACAATGAGCAGTTCTTC. Based on the CDR3 plus reference TRBV14 and TRBJ2-1, the full variable domain is EAGVTQFPSHSVIEKGQTVTLRCDPISGHDNLYWYRRVMGKEIKFLLHFVKESKQDESGMPNNRFLAERTGGTYSTLKVQPAELEDSGVYFCASSQDRVVGGGGYNEQFFGPGTRLTVL.

This clonotype was counted only a few times. This chain uses TRBV29-1 with TRBJ1-3, with D perhaps TRBD1 (5 bases). From germline, CDR1 is SQVTM and CDR2 ANQGSEA. V was trimmed by 6 bases and J by 4 bases, leaving 13 bases between them. This CDR3 has 13 amino acids. The CDR3 DNA reads TGCAGCGTCCTACAGGAGAGGGGAAACACCATATATTTT. Translation: CSVLQERGNTIYF.

This chain uses TRBV29-1 with TRBJ2-3, with D possibly called TRBD1 or TRBD2 (5 bases each). CDR3 length: 14 residues. Germline lookup yields CDR1 SQVTM and CDR2 ANQGSEA. Trimming pared 3 bases from V and 2 bases from J, leaving 12 bases between. The CDR3 sequence is CSVEGSGPTDTQYF. In DNA form, the CDR3 reads TGCAGCGTTGAGGGGTCGGGACCCACAGATACGCAGTATTTT.

This chain uses TRBV5-6 with TRBJ1-1, with D perhaps matching TRBD1 (6 bases). V gave up 0 bases and J gave up 1 base, with 13 bases separating them. Germline V lookup: CDR1 SGHDT, CDR2 YYEEEE. The CDR3 has 16 amino acids. The CDR3 sequence is CASSLAGVRSNTEAFF. The DNA for the CDR3 is TGTGCCAGCAGCTTGGCAGGGGTTAGGTCGAACACTGAAGCTTTCTTT.

Only a few counts were recorded for this clonotype. The V gene is TRBV7-2, the J gene TRBJ1-5; D is possibly TRBD1 (6 bases). Germline V gene lookup returns CDR1 SGHTA and CDR2 FQGNSA. V lost 0 bases and J 10 bases, leaving 10 bases between the germline ends. The CDR3 extends over 13 amino acids. The CDR3 DNA reads as TGTGCCAGCAGCTTAGCGCGGGGGCCACCCCAGCATTTT. Translation: CASSLARGPPQHF.

This clonotype was counted only a few times. The chain has TRBV4-3 and TRBJ2-5; 7 positions agree with TRBD1. Germline CDR1 reads LGHNA; CDR2 reads YSLEER. Trimming took 1 base from V and 5 from J; bases not matched to a gene: 10. The CDR3 consists of 16 residues. CDR3 in DNA: TGCGCCAGCAGCCAAGTTTGGCAGGGGGTAGCGGAGACCCAGTACTTC. This encodes CASSQVWQGVAETQYF.

A few counts support this clonotype. This rearrangement joins TRBV11-2 to TRBJ2-4; no definite D call. This CDR3 is built from 15 residues. V was shortened by 5 bases and J by 6 bases, with 17 bases between the two germline ends. Germline V gene lookup returns CDR1 SGHAT and CDR2 FQNNGV. CDR3 sequence reads: CASSPLTGFVNIQYF. The CDR3 nucleotides are TGTGCCAGCAGCCCCCTTACGGGTTTTGTAAACATTCAGTACTTC.

A note on this clonotype: At one of its ends the junction is not consistent with the germline gene, which may arise from a read error. The gene calls are TRBV10-3 and TRBJ1-1, with 10 positions matching TRBD1. There are 14 residues in the CDR3. Germline assignment: CDR1 ENHRY and CDR2 SYGVKD. Here the CDR3 reads CALKRTGGNTVAFF. The CDR3 nucleotides read TGTGCCCTCAAGAGGACAGGGGGTAACACTGTAGCTTTCTTT.